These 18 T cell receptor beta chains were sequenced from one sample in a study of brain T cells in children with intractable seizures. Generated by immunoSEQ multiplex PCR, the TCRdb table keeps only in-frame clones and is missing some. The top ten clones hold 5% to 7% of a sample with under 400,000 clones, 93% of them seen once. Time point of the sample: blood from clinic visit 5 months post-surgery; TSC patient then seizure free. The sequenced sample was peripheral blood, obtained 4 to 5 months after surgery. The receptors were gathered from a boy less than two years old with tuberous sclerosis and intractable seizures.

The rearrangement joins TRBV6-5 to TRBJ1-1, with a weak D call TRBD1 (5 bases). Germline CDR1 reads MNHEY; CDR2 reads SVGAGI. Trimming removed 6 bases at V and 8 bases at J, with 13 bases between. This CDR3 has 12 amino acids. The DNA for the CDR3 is TGTGCCAGCAGCCTATTATGGACAGAAGCTTTCTTT. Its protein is CASSLLWTEAFF.

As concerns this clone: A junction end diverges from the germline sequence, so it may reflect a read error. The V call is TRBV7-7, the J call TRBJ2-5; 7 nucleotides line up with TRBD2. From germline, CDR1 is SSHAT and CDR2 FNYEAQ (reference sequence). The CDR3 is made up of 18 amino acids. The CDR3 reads CASTQKMFRDYNQETQYF. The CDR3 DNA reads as TGTGCTAGCACCCAGAAGATGTTCCGGGACTACAACCAAGAGACCCAGTACTTC.

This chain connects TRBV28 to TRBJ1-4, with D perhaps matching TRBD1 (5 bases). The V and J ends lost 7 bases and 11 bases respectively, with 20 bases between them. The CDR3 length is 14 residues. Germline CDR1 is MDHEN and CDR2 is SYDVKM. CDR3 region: CASTNPRDLGKLFF. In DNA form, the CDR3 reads TGTGCCAGCACCAACCCCCGGGACCTTGGGAAACTGTTTTTT.

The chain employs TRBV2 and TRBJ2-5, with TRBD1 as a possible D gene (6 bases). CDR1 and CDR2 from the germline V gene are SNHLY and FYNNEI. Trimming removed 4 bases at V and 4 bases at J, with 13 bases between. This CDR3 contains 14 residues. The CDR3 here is CASSARGFRETQYF. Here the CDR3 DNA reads TGTGCCAGCAGTGCCAGGGGATTTCGAGAGACCCAGTACTTC.

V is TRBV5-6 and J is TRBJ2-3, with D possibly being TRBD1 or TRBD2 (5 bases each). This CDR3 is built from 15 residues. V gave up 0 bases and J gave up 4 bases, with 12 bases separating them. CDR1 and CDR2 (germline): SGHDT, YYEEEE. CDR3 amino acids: CASSLDGDESDTQYF. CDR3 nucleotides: TGTGCCAGCAGCTTGGATGGGGACGAATCAGATACGCAGTATTTT.

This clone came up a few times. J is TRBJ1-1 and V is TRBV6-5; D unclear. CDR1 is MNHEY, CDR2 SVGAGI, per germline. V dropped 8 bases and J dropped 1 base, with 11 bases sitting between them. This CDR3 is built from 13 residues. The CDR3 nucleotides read TGTGCCAGCTCTAGCAAAAGGAACACTGAAGCTTTCTTT. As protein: CASSSKRNTEAFF.

The CDR3 DNA follows: TGTGCCAGTAGTATAGACAGGGACCGGTATTCACCCCTCCACTTT. The encoded protein is CASSIDRDRYSPLHF. The J gene is TRBJ1-6, the V gene TRBV19; TRBD1 might be the D (5 bases). Germline-derived CDR1 and CDR2 are LNHDA and SQIVND (reference sequence). V lost 0 bases and J lost 8, with 11 bases in between. The CDR3 totals 15 residues.

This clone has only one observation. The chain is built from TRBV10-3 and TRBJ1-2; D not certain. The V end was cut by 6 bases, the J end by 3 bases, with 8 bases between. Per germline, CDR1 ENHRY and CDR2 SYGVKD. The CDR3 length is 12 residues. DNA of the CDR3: TGTGCCATCAGGCGCGGGGACTATGGCTACACCTTC. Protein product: CAIRRGDYGYTF.

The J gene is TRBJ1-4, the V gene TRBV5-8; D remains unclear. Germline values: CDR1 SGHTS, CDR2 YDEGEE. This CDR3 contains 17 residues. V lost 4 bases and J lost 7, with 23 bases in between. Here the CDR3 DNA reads TGTGCCAGCAGCGTGGATTGGGCGGGATTTGGAGGTGAAAAACTGTTTTTT. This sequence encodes CASSVDWAGFGGEKLFF.

The CDR3 loop is CASRFSGANVLTF. The CDR3 DNA reads as TGTGCCAGCAGGTTCTCTGGGGCCAACGTCCTGACTTTC. The V call is TRBV6-5, the J call TRBJ2-6; D gene unclear. The CDR3 is made up of 13 amino acids. The V and J ends lost 6 bases and 0 bases respectively, with 3 bases between them. Germline CDR1 reads MNHEY; CDR2 reads SVGAGI.

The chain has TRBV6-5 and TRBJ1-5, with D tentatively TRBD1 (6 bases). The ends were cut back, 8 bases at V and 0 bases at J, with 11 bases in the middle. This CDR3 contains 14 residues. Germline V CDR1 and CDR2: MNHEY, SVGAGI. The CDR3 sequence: CASGGASSNQPQHF. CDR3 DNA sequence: TGTGCCAGCGGGGGGGCCTCTAGCAATCAGCCCCAGCATTTT.

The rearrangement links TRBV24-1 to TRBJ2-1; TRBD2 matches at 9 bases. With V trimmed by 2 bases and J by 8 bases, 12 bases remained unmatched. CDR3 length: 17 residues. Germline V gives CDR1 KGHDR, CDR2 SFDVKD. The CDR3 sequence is CATSDSRSGGGVDEQFF. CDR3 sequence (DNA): TGTGCCACCAGTGATTCGCGCTCCGGCGGGGGGGTTGATGAGCAGTTCTTC.

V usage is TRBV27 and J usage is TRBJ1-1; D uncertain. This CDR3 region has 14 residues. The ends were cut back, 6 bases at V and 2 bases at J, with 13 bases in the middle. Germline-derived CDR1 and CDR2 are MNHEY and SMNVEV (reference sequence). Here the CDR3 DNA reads TGTGCCAGCAGCCCCCTGGACGCCAACACTGAAGCTTTCTTT. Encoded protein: CASSPLDANTEAFF.

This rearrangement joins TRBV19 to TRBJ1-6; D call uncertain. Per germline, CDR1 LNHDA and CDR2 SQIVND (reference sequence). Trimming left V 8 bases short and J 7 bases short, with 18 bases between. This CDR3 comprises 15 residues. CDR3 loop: CASSAYIEVNSPLHF. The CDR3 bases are TGTGCCAGTTCGGCCTATATCGAAGTCAATTCACCCCTCCACTTT.

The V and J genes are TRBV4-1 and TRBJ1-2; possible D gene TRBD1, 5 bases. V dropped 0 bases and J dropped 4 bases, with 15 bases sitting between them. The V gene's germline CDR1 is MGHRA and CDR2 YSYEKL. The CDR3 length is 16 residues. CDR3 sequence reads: CASSQERGRETYGYTF. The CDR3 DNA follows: TGCGCCAGCAGCCAAGAGCGGGGCAGGGAGACCTATGGCTACACCTTC.

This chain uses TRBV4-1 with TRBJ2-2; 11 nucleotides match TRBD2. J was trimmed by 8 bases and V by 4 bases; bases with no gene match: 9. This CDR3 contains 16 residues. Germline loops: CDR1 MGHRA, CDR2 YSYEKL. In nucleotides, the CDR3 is TGCGCCAGCAGCCTACGGGGACTAGCGGAGATGGGGGAGCTGTTTTTT. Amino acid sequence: CASSLRGLAEMGELFF.

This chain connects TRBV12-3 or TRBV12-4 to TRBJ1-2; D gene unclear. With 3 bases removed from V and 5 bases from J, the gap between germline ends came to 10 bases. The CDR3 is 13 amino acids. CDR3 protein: CASSFMVSYGYTF. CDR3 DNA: TGTGCCAGCAGTTTTATGGTGTCTTATGGCTACACCTTC.

CDR3 region: CASSVAVGTYEQYF. The DNA for the CDR3 is TGTGCCAGCAGCGTAGCGGTCGGGACCTACGAGCAGTACTTC. This chain joins TRBV9 and TRBJ2-7, with D possibly matching TRBD2 (5 bases). V lost 0 bases and J lost 2, with 9 bases in between. The CDR3 totals 14 residues. Germline V gene data show CDR1 as SGDLS and CDR2 as YYNGEE.